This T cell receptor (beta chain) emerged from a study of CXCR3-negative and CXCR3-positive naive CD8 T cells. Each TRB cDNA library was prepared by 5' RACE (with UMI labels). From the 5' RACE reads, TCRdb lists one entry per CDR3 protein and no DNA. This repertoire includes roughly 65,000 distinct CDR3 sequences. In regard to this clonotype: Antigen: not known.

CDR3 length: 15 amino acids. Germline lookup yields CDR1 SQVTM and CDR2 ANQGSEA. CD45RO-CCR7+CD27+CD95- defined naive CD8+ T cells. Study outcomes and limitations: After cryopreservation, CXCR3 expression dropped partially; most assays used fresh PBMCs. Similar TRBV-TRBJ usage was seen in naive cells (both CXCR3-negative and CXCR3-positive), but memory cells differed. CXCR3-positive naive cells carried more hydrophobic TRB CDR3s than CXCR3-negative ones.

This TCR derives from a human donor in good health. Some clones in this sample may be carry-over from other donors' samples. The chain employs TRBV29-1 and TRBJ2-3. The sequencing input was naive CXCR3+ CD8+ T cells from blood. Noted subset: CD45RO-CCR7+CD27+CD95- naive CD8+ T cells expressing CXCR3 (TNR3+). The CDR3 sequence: CSVVGREDSTDTQYF.